Reported below is one T cell receptor beta chain. What it recognizes is unknown. This specimen comes from a study of beta chain features in type 1 diabetes. The entirety of the isolated RNA underwent reverse transcription, so expressed TCRB transcripts were sequenced. An average of about 3.4 million reads was obtained for naive, central memory and regulatory T cell samples. Sequencing used immunoSEQ multiplex PCR; TCRdb keeps in-frame clones, though not all of them. The table has hundreds of thousands of clones, around 15% seen once. Study results and caveats: When Type 1 diabetes patients were examined, their TCRB CDR3s proved moderately but significantly shorter in all four CD4+ subsets.

CDR3 size: 15 residues. The germline gives CDR1 ENHRY, CDR2 SYGVKD. The V end was cut by 0 bases, the J end by 1 base, with 9 bases between. The TCR comes from a man between 18 and 35 years old in good health. This chain connects TRBV10-3 to TRBJ1-1; maybe TRBD1 (5 bases). Material for sequencing was naive CD4+ T cells from blood. CDR3 protein: CAISESKQGNTEAFF. The CDR3 nucleotides read TGTGCCATCAGTGAGTCGAAGCAGGGGAACACTGAAGCTTTCTTT.